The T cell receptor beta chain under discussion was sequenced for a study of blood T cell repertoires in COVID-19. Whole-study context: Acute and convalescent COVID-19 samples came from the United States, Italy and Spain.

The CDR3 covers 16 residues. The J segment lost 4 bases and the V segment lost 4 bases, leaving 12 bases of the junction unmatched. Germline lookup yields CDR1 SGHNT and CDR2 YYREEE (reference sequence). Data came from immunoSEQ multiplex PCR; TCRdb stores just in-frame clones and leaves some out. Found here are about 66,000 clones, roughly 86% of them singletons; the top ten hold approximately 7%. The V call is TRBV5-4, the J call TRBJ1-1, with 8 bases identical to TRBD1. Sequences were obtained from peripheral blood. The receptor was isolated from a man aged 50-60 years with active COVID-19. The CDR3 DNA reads TGTGCCAGCAGCCCCGGAGGGCAGGGGGCAGGCACTGAAGCTTTCTTT. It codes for CASSPGGQGAGTEAFF.